These 26 T cell receptor beta chains were all obtained from the same sample, sequenced in a study of human T cells and chemical hapten exposure. Noted time point: pre-sensitization, week 0. The treatment is: therapeutic diphenylcyclopropenone sensitization with weekly scalp DPC. TCRdb re-called the RACE reads through MiXCR, storing one row per CDR3 protein. The sample has 62,000 or so distinct CDR3 sequences, roughly 11% seen once. Sample: whole blood, taken in connection with sensitization to the hapten diphenylcyclopropenone (DPC). All receptors come from a woman between 50 and 59 years old with alopecia areata. Some clones in this sample may be carry-over from other donors' samples.

The chain couples TRBV28 to TRBJ1-1; TRBD1 aligns across 7 bases. Losses at the gene ends were 8 bases for V and 0 bases for J; bases not matched to a gene: 9. In germline, CDR1 is MDHEN, CDR2 SYDVKM. The CDR3 runs to 15 residues. The CDR3 spells CASHGGQRMNTEAFF. The CDR3 DNA sequence: TGTGCCAGCCATGGGGGACAGAGAATGAACACTGAAGCTTTCTTT.

As for this clonotype: Relative to the germline gene, one junction end is altered; a read error may explain this. This sequence joins TRBV3-1 and TRBJ2-7, with D perhaps TRBD1 or TRBD2 (5 bases each). Germline CDR1 and CDR2: LGHDT and YNNKEL (reference sequence). The CDR3 totals 12 residues. The CDR3, as DNA: TGTGCCAGCAGCCCTTGGACGAGGGGTCTCCACTTC. Protein product: CASSPWTRGLHF.

The chain recombines TRBV28 with TRBJ2-7, with no clear D. CDR3 size: 14 residues. Germline-derived CDR1 and CDR2 are MDHEN and SYDVKM. Trimming removed 6 bases from V and 2 bases from J, with 14 bases in between. The CDR3 coding sequence is TGTGCCAGCAGGCCGTGGACCCCAACCTACGAGCAGTACTTC. Translating it yields CASRPWTPTYEQYF.

This clonotype was counted ten times or more. The chain joins TRBV18 to TRBJ1-2; the match to TRBD1 covers 8 bases. The CDR3 sequence is 14 residues long. Germline values: CDR1 KGHSH, CDR2 LQKENI. V dropped 1 base and J dropped 4; count of bases not matched to a gene: 2. The DNA of the CDR3 is TGTGCCAGCTCACCACAGGACAGGGTCTATGGCTACACCTTC. Protein sequence: CASSPQDRVYGYTF.

This clonotype was counted at least ten times. This chain uses TRBV29-1 with TRBJ2-7; 10 bases fit TRBD1. This CDR3 spans 13 amino acids. V lost 3 bases, J lost 5 bases, and 4 bases stayed unmatched. CDR1 is SQVTM and CDR2 is ANQGSEA in the germline V gene. In DNA form, the CDR3 reads TGCAGCGTTGAGTTAGACAGGGGGCACGAGCAGTACTTC. Translation gives CSVELDRGHEQYF.

This clonotype was picked up a small number of times. This chain joins TRBV30 and TRBJ1-1, with D perhaps TRBD1 (6 bases). The CDR3 runs to 13 residues. The V gene's germline CDR1 is GTSNPN and CDR2 SVGIG (reference sequence). Here the CDR3 reads CVSKAGASTEAFF. For the CDR3, the DNA is TGTGTCTCGAAAGCGGGGGCCAGCACTGAAGCTTTCTTT.

In this sample, this clonotype is medium-sized (0.01 to 0.1%). The chain carries TRBV6-2 or TRBV6-3 and TRBJ1-1; D perhaps matches TRBD1 (5 bases). V lost 6 bases and J lost 6, with 14 bases in between. This CDR3 is built from 13 residues. Germline V CDR1 and CDR2: MNHEY, SVGEGT. The CDR3 DNA sequence: TGTGCCAGCAGCTACCAGGGTACGGCTGAAGCTTTCTTT. Translated: CASSYQGTAEAFF.

The chain recombines TRBV5-1 with TRBJ2-3; D is possibly TRBD1 or TRBD2 (5 bases each). Trimming removed 1 base at V and 0 bases at J, with 12 bases between. The CDR3 loop spans 16 amino acids. Germline lookup yields CDR1 SGHRS and CDR2 YFSETQ. CDR3 DNA sequence: TGCGCCAGCAGCTTGCAGGGCGGGTCTAGCACAGATACGCAGTATTTT. Translating it yields CASSLQGGSSTDTQYF.

The chain carries TRBV19 and TRBJ2-4; maybe TRBD1 (5 bases). V lost 5 bases and J lost 0, with 14 bases in between. The length of the CDR3 is 16 residues. Germline V CDR1 and CDR2: LNHDA, SQIVND (reference sequence). The CDR3 loop reads CASSPLGHLAKNIQYF. DNA for the CDR3: TGTGCCAGTAGTCCACTGGGGCACCTAGCCAAAAACATTCAGTACTTC.

The sample holds one count of this clonotype. V and J are TRBV29-1 and TRBJ2-7, with D uncertain. The CDR3 covers 14 residues. Germline V CDR1 and CDR2: SQVTM, ANQGSEA. V lost 2 bases and J 1 base, leaving 12 bases between the germline ends. The CDR3 region is CSVEKAGRSYEQYF. Written as DNA, the CDR3 is TGCAGCGTTGAAAAGGCCGGCCGTTCCTACGAGCAGTACTTC.

The V and J genes are TRBV2 and TRBJ1-1; D not certain. The CDR3 contains 13 residues. V dropped 2 bases and J dropped 2 bases, with 6 bases sitting between them. Germline loops: CDR1 SNHLY, CDR2 FYNNEI. CDR3 nucleotides: TGTGCCAGCAGTGAAATCGCCAACACTGAAGCTTTCTTT. The encoded protein is CASSEIANTEAFF.

The rearrangement links TRBV7-3 to TRBJ2-5; TRBD2 matches at 7 bases. This CDR3 spans 15 amino acids. Looked up from germline, CDR1 is SGHTA and CDR2 is FQGTGA. Trimming at V came to 5 bases and at J to 5 bases, leaving 11 bases not matched to a gene. CDR3 amino acids: CASSLTLAEGETQYF. Here the CDR3 DNA reads TGTGCCAGCAGCCTCACCCTAGCGGAAGGCGAGACCCAGTACTTC.

This clonotype is medium-sized (0.01 to 0.1%) by share. The genes are TRBV29-1 and TRBJ1-2, with D hard to call. The CDR3 is 12 residues long. Germline loops: CDR1 SQVTM, CDR2 ANQGSEA. Trimming shortened V by 0 bases and J by 4 bases, and 6 bases separated the two germline ends. The CDR3 nucleotides are TGCAGCGTTGAAGACCGACCCTATGGCTACACCTTC. Its translation: CSVEDRPYGYTF.

There are a few counts of this clonotype. V usage is TRBV7-2 and J usage is TRBJ2-5, with D perhaps matching TRBD2 (6 bases). Looked up from germline, CDR1 is SGHTA and CDR2 is FQGNSA. The CDR3 sequence is 15 residues long. With 5 bases removed from V and 2 bases from J, the gap between germline ends came to 15 bases. The CDR3 coding sequence is TGTGCCAGCAGCCGGACCGGGACTGTACAAGAGACCCAGTACTTC. Residues: CASSRTGTVQETQYF. The complete variable domain, with remaining parts taken from reference TRBV7-2 and TRBJ2-5, reads GAGVSQSPSNKVTEKGKDVELRCDPISGHTALYWYRQSLGQGLEFLIYFQGNSAPDKSGLPSDRFSAERTGGSVSTLTIQRTQQEDSAVYLCASSRTGTVQETQYFGPGTRLLVL.

CDR3 sequence: CASSPNDNSNYGYTF. The CDR3 DNA reads TGTGCCAGCTCACCAAACGACAACTCTAACTATGGCTACACCTTC. The chain uses TRBV18 and TRBJ1-2; D is unclear. Germline lookup yields CDR1 KGHSH and CDR2 LQKENI. The CDR3 runs to 15 residues. Trimming took off 2 bases at V and 0 bases at J, with 10 bases between the two ends.

This clonotype has at least ten counts. V and J are TRBV20-1 and TRBJ1-5; a weak D match, TRBD1 (5 bases). CDR1 is DFQATT, CDR2 SNEGSKA, per germline (reference sequence). The length of the CDR3 is 15 residues. V was cut by 0 bases and J by 0 bases, with 9 bases left in between. In DNA form, the CDR3 reads TGCAGTGCTAGAGAAGTTGGGGGTAGCAATCAGCCCCAGCATTTT. The encoded protein is CSAREVGGSNQPQHF.

This clonotype was observed a handful of times. The chain is built from TRBV11-2 and TRBJ2-3; weak D call: TRBD1 (6 bases). With 6 bases removed from V and 0 bases from J, the gap between germline ends came to 10 bases. This CDR3 spans 14 amino acids. Germline CDR1 reads SGHAT; CDR2 reads FQNNGV. The CDR3 spells CASRWTASTDTQYF. CDR3 in DNA: TGTGCCAGCAGGTGGACAGCAAGCACAGATACGCAGTATTTT. Supplemented by reference TRBV11-2 and TRBJ2-3, the full variable domain reads EAGVAQSPRYKIIEKRQSVAFWCNPISGHATLYWYQQILGQGPKLLIQFQNNGVVDDSQLPKDRFSAERLKGVDSTLKIQPAKLEDSAVYLCASRWTASTDTQYFGPGTRLTVL.

This clonotype was detected a few times. The chain has TRBV20-1 and TRBJ1-5; 8 bases are shared with TRBD1. This CDR3 has 13 amino acids. The germline CDR1 and CDR2 sequences are DFQATT and SNEGSKA (reference sequence). With 5 bases clipped from V and 7 bases from J, the junction kept 7 bases outside the gene matches. The CDR3 protein is CSALTPGGQPQHF. The DNA for the CDR3 is TGCAGTGCTTTAACCCCAGGGGGCCAGCCCCAGCATTTT.

The genes are TRBV20-1 and TRBJ2-3; TRBD2 aligns across 11 bases. CDR3 length: 14 amino acids. CDR1 DFQATT and CDR2 SNEGSKA come from the germline V gene (reference sequence). V shed 6 bases and J 2 bases; nucleotides not matched to a gene: 4. The CDR3 sequence is CSAMTSGATDTQYF. For the CDR3, the DNA is TGCAGTGCAATGACTAGCGGGGCCACAGATACGCAGTATTTT.

The chain joins TRBV7-2 to TRBJ2-2, with 7 bases identical to TRBD2. Unmatched junction bases numbered 11, after V lost 3 bases and J lost 4 bases. The germline V gene has CDR1 SGHTA and CDR2 FQGNSA. The CDR3 covers 17 residues. The CDR3 spells CASSFPTSLLATGELFF. The DNA of the CDR3 is TGTGCCAGCAGCTTCCCGACTAGCCTCCTCGCCACCGGGGAGCTGTTTTTT.

A few counts support this clonotype. The CDR3 DNA is TGTGCCAGCAGCTTAGATCCTGGGGAGAATTCACCCCTCCACTTT. Its protein is CASSLDPGENSPLHF. The J gene is TRBJ1-6, the V gene TRBV7-2; no definite D call. Per the germline V gene, CDR1 is SGHTA and CDR2 is FQGNSA. V gave up 1 base and J gave up 7 bases, with 11 bases separating them. The CDR3 contains 15 residues.

This clonotype was found many times. The chain is built from TRBV18 and TRBJ1-1; 8 positions agree with TRBD1. Trimming at V came to 2 bases and at J to 0 bases, leaving 5 bases not matched to a gene. This CDR3 region has 16 residues. CDR1 and CDR2 from the germline V gene are KGHSH and LQKENI. The CDR3 bases are TGTGCCAGCTCACCAGGGACAGGTAATATGAACACTGAAGCTTTCTTT. This encodes CASSPGTGNMNTEAFF. Drawing the rest from reference TRBV18 and TRBJ1-1, the complete variable domain is NAGVMQNPRHLVRRRGQEARLRCSPMKGHSHVYWYRQLPEEGLKFMVYLQKENIIDESGMPKERFSAEFPKEGPSILRIQQVVRGDSAAYFCASSPGTGNMNTEAFFGQGTRLTVV.

This clonotype was seen only a few times. The J gene is TRBJ2-4, the V gene TRBV18, with TRBD1 matching 9 bases. CDR3 length: 14 amino acids. Per the germline V gene, CDR1 is KGHSH and CDR2 is LQKENI. V was clipped by 6 bases and J by 8 bases; unmatched bases: 8. CDR3 region: CASSPRQGEYIQYF. The CDR3, as DNA: TGTGCCAGCTCCCCCCGACAGGGGGAGTACATTCAGTACTTC.

The chain carries TRBV6-2 or TRBV6-3 and TRBJ1-5; D uncertain. V was clipped by 2 bases and J by 4 bases, with 12 bases between them. CDR3 size: 15 residues. Germline V lookup: CDR1 MNHEY, CDR2 SVGEGT. The CDR3, as DNA: TGTGCCAGCAGTTACCCCATCGGGGAGAATCAGCCCCAGCATTTT. Protein: CASSYPIGENQPQHF.

This clonotype was found a few times. The chain carries TRBV29-1 and TRBJ1-1; D is uncertain. Trimming removed 7 bases at V and 2 bases at J, with 14 bases between. CDR3 length: 13 residues. CDR1 is SQVTM, CDR2 ANQGSEA, per germline. The CDR3 coding sequence is TGCAGCGCCACAACGGCGGCTAACACTGAAGCTTTCTTT. Translated: CSATTAANTEAFF.

This clonotype showed up just a few times. CDR3 bases: TGCAGTGCTATCTGGGGTTCCGGAAACACCATATATTTT. Translated, it gives CSAIWGSGNTIYF. This chain links TRBV20-1 with TRBJ1-3; no definite D call. Germline V lookup: CDR1 DFQATT, CDR2 SNEGSKA (reference sequence). V lost 4 bases and J lost 4, with 11 bases in between. This CDR3 is built from 13 residues.